This T cell receptor beta chain was obtained from a study of cytomegalovirus exposure and HLA in healthy donors. PCR employed 60 Vbeta and 13 Jbeta primers. Original methodology: A later analysis counted approximately 80 million unique TCR beta chains, about 10 million shared. The protocol was immunoSEQ multiplex PCR, while the TCRdb copy is restricted to in-frame clones and leaves out a portion. V, J and clone size were drawn from that table, and D and trimming were deduced from the DNA. This sample carries some 140,000 clones, around 79% of them seen once, and the ten largest clones take around 9.1%. V was shortened by 4 bases and J by 0 bases, with 9 bases between the two germline ends. Per the germline V gene, CDR1 is ENHRY and CDR2 is SYGVKD. The length of the CDR3 is 14 residues. Concerning this clone: The antigen is unknown.

Study observations and caveats: A previous analysis found most TCR beta V segments productive roughly 87% or roughly 30% of the time. Rarity held for most TCR sequences, but there were some public TCRs that occurred in many donors. Later analysis reportedly placed an Asian-associated ancestry cluster below the roughly 640-donor mean in N-insertions.

This receptor was obtained from a woman in her forties or fifties in good health and CMV-seropositive. The sequenced sample consisted of PBMCs. The gene calls are TRBV10-3 and TRBJ1-2; tentatively, D is TRBD1 (5 bases). CDR3 bases: TGTGCCATCAGTGGACAGATCGCTAACTATGGCTACACCTTC. It is translated as CAISGQIANYGYTF.